This T cell receptor beta chain was identified in a study of CD8 T cells in ankylosing spondylitis. General study points: Characteristic of ankylosing spondylitis blood, it appeared, was a TCR beta motif comprising about eight highly homologous variants.

In TCRdb, the 5' RACE reads were re-called with MiXCR into one record per CDR3 protein. The table lists more than 150,000 distinct CDR3 sequences, roughly 18% of them singletons. V dropped 3 bases and J dropped 3 bases, with 8 bases sitting between them. The CDR3 is 13 residues long. From germline, CDR1 is DFQATT and CDR2 SNEGSKA (reference sequence). Comments on this clonotype: The antigen is unknown.

Source material: blood, either unsorted or a sorted T cell fraction (not recorded which). The chain combines TRBV20-1 with TRBJ2-2, with D unclear. This receptor was taken from a male donor between 10 and 30 years old with ankylosing spondylitis or in good health (not recorded which). The CDR3 protein is CSASLSYTGELFF. The CDR3 DNA follows: TGCAGTGCTAGCCTTAGCTACACCGGGGAGCTGTTTTTT.